This record looks at one T cell receptor beta chain sequence and its context. Its antigen specificity is not known. Qualities for individual bases were not recorded, and no much larger clone is one base off. Reading the germline V gene gives CDR1 MDHEN and CDR2 SYDVKM. Between the V and J ends, shortened by 0 bases and 0 bases respectively, the junction contains 8 bases. The CDR3 measures 15 amino acids from cysteine to phenylalanine. Only the CDR3 DNA stays, 45 bases, in frame from base 1. Receptors were amplified or captured by the immunoSEQ multiplex PCR assay. In a multiplexed PCR, the TR loci were amplified; reverse primers were designed against J gene segments, whereas forward primers were designed against V gene segments. The Illumina HiSeq System was used to sequence the amplified CDR3 regions. The paper's data handling went like this. Closely related reads were merged with a nearest-neighbour algorithm so that PCR and sequencing errors were removed and data were collapsed into unique sequences. Two measures summarised the repertoires: clonality, and T cell density, defined as TR molecules per amount of genomic DNA input. CDR3 amino acid sequences present in at least 80% of unsorted samples were defined as public TRs and were then tested for differential abundance between coeliac and control samples. Kruskal-Wallis tests followed by Dunn post-tests were used to test for differences in clonality and density between disease groups. The clones in this table, taken by TCRdb from immuneACCESS, are in-frame only. Not every clone is retained; where verified, under half of the shortfall comes from an unresolved V gene, and the cause of the rest is unknown. V, J and clone size were drawn from that table, and D and trimming were deduced from the DNA. Within this sample are around 4,100 clones, with more than 50% of them counted one time only. Of the sample, around a sixth falls within the top ten clones.

The data are from a study of coeliac disease (dated by TCRdb to between 2022 and 2023). Notes on the research overall: Coeliac patients were classed as newly diagnosed active disease, refractory coeliac disease type I, or disease controlled by a gluten-free diet. Because high-resolution HLA typing was not available, biased TRBV7-2 usage was queried as a proof of principle. Small intestinal lymphocyte fractions from coeliac and non-coeliac patients were analysed in the study using next-generation sequencing of rearranged TRB and TRG CDR3 regions. The study was aimed at characterising TR repertoires of small intestinal T cells in active, refractory type I and gluten-free-diet-treated coeliac disease. The full study included some 30 patients: approximately 22 with serologically confirmed coeliac disease and 8 controls with non-small intestinal disorders. TRB sequencing succeeded for samples from 27 subjects, including more than 20 paired bulk unsorted intraepithelial and lamina propria cell samples. The study at large found these results: The authors judged the approach to be unsuitable for unbiased detection of gliadin-specific T cells, because gliadin-specific T cells are scarce and rarely shared between patients. Cross-contamination between compartments was possible, because separating intraepithelial cells from lamina propria cells did not produce high-purity fractions. Lower clonality than in controls was observed in the TRB and TRG repertoires of active coeliac intraepithelial and lamina propria samples, suggesting that diverse T cells were recruited. For the most part, TRB repertoires were private, with most amino acid sequences found in only one sample, and V-gene usage showed no significant difference across disease groups.

Cells were frozen in aliquots of over 400,000 in DMSO/FBS in liquid nitrogen, and a single aliquot from each fraction was used for sequencing. Endoscopy and small intestinal biopsy were performed in all 30 or so patients in the study. To release intraepithelial cells, biopsies were stirred at 37 degrees Celsius for one hour in RPMI containing EGTA, MgCl2 and 1% FBS. Genomic DNA was extracted from frozen unsorted cell fractions using the Qiagen DNeasy blood extraction kit. The sequence came from a human donor with active celiac disease. This receptor chain uses TRBV28 and TRBJ1-1; matching of 5 bases hints at TRBD1 as the D gene. The material sequenced was intraepithelial lymphocytes from the gut. Per the publication, the cell subset or site label means: intraepithelial cell (IEC) fraction of small intestinal biopsy. The CDR3 loop reads CASSLWSGLNTEAFF. The DNA sequence is given as TGTGCCAGCAGTTTATGGTCAGGGTTGAACACTGAAGCTTTCTTT.